This T cell receptor (beta chain) was sequenced during a study of cytotoxic CD8 clonotypes in ibrutinib-treated CLL. Findings and limits, study-wide: While tracking circulating CD8+ T-cell counts, baseline clonality exceeded that of age-matched healthy donors.

This clone was detected a few times. Its specificity is unknown. Trimming left V 4 bases short and J 6 bases short, with 12 bases between. CDR1 is SGHDT, CDR2 YYEEEE, per germline. The CDR3 is 13 residues long. Produced via immunoSEQ multiplex PCR; TCRdb's table is partial and in-frame only. Of about 30,000 clones detected, approximately 62% appear once; the ten largest clones hold around 15%. The receptor was derived from a human donor with chronic lymphocytic leukemia. Sequencing was performed on PBMCs, taken before ibrutinib treatment. The rearrangement uses TRBV5-6 and TRBJ2-3, with D possibly TRBD1 on 5 matching bases. The chain's CDR3 is CASSPTGPDTQYF. In DNA, the CDR3 is TGTGCCAGCAGCCCAACAGGTCCCGATACGCAGTATTTT.